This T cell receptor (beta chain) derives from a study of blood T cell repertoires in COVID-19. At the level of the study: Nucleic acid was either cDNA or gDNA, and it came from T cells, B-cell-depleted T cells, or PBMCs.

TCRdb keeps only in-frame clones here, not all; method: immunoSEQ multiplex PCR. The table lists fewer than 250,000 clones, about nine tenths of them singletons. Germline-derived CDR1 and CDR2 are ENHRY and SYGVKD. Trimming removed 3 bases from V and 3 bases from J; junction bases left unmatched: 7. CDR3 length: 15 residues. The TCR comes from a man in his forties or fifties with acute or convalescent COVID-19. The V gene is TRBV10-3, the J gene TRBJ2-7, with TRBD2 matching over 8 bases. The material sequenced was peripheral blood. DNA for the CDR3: TGTGCCATCAGTGAATTCGCGGGGGGCTACTACGAGCAGTACTTC. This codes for CAISEFAGGYYEQYF.